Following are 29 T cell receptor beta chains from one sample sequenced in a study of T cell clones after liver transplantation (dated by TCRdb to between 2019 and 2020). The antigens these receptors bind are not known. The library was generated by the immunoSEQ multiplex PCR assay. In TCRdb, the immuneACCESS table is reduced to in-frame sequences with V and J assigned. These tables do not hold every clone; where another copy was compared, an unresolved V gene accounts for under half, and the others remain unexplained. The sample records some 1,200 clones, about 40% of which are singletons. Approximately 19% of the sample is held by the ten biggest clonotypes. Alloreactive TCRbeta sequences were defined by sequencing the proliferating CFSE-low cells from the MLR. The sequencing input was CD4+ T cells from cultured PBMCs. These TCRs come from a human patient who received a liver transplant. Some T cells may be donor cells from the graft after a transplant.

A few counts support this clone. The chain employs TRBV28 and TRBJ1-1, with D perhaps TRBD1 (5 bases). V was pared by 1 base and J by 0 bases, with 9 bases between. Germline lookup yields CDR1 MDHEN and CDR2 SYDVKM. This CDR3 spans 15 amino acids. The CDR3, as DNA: TGTGCCAGCAGTTTATCAGAGACAGTGAACACTGAAGCTTTCTTT. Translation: CASSLSETVNTEAFF.

The DNA for the CDR3 is TGTGCCAGCAGCTATGGACTAAGAGCAGATACGCAGTATTTT. Its protein is CASSYGLRADTQYF. The chain has TRBV11-2 and TRBJ2-3; weak D call: TRBD2 (6 bases). V was trimmed by 4 bases and J by 4 bases, leaving 12 bases between them. This CDR3 is built from 14 residues. Germline CDR1 and CDR2: SGHAT and FQNNGV.

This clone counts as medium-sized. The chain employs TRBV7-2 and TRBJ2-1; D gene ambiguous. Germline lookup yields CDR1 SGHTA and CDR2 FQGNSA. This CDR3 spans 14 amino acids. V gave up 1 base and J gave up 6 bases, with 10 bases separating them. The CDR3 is CASSLGVGSNEQFF. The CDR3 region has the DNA TGTGCCAGCAGCTTAGGGGTAGGGTCCAATGAGCAGTTCTTC. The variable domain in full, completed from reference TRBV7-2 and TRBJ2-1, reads GAGVSQSPSNKVTEKGKDVELRCDPISGHTALYWYRQSLGQGLEFLIYFQGNSAPDKSGLPSDRFSAERTGGSVSTLTIQRTQQEDSAVYLCASSLGVGSNEQFFGPGTRLTVL.

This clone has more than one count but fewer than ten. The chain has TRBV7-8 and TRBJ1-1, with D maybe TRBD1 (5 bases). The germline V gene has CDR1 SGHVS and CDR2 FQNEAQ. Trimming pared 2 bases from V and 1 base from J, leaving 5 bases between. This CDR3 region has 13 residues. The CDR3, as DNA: TGTGCCAGCAGCTTACAGGGGAACACTGAAGCTTTCTTT. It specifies CASSLQGNTEAFF.

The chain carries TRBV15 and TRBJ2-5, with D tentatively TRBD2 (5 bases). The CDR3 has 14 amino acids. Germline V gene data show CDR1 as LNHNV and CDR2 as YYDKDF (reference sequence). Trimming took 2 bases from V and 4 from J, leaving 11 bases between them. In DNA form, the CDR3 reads TGTGCCACCAGCAGAAACTCAGGAGGAGAGACCCAGTACTTC. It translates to CATSRNSGGETQYF. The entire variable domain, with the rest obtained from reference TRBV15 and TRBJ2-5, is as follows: DAMVIQNPRYQVTQFGKPVTLSCSQTLNHNVMYWYQQKSSQAPKLLFHYYDKDFNNEADTPDNFQSRRPNTSFCFLDIRSPGLGDTAMYLCATSRNSGGETQYFGPGTRLLVL.

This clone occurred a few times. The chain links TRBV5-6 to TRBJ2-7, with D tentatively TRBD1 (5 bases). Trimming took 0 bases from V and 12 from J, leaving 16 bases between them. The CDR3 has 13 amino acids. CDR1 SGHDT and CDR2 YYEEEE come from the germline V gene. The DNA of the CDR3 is TGTGCCAGCAGCTTGGAGGCCAGGGTCCCAAGGTACTTC. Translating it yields CASSLEARVPRYF. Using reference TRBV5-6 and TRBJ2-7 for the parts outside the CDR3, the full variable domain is DAGVTQSPTHLIKTRGQQVTLRCSPKSGHDTVSWYQQALGQGPQFIFQYYEEEERQRGNFPDRFSGHQFPNYSSELNVNALLLGDSALYLCASSLEARVPRYFGPGTRLTVT.

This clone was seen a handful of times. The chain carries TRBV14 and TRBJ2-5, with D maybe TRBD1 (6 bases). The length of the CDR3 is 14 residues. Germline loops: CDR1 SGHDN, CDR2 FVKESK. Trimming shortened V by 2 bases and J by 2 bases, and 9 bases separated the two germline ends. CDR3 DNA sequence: TGTGCCAGCAGCCAAACAGGGTTACAAGAGACCCAGTACTTC. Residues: CASSQTGLQETQYF.

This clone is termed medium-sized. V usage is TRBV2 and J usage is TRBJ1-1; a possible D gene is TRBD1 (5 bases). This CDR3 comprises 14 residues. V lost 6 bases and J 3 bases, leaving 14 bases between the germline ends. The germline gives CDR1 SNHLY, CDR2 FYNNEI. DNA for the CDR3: TGTGCCAGCAGCTTCTCCCCCAGGGACACTGAAGCTTTCTTT. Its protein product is CASSFSPRDTEAFF.

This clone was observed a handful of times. Here the CDR3 DNA reads TGTGCCAGCGCGGAGGAGTTCACTGAAGCTTTCTTT. This translates into CASAEEFTEAFF. The chain links TRBV11-2 to TRBJ1-1; no reliable D call. Trimming pared 8 bases from V and 4 bases from J, leaving 11 bases between. CDR3 size: 12 residues. Germline CDR1 SGHAT, CDR2 FQNNGV.

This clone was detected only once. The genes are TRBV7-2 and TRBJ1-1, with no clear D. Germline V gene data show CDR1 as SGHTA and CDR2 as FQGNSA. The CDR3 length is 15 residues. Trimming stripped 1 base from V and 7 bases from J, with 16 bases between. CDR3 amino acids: CASSLEPRQVDEAFF. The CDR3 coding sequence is TGTGCCAGCAGCTTAGAGCCGAGGCAGGTGGATGAAGCTTTCTTT.

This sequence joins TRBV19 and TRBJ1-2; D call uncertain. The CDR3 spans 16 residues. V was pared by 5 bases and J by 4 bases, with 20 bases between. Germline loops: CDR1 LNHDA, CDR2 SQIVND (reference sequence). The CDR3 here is CASSCRSNRKTYGYTF. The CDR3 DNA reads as TGTGCCAGTAGTTGCCGGTCAAATCGAAAGACCTATGGCTACACCTTC.

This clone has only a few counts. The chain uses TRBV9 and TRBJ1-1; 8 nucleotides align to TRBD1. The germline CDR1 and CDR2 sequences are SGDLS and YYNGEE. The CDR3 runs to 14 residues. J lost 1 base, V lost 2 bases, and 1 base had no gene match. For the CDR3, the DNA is TGTGCCAGCAGCGTGACAGGGGCGAACACTGAAGCTTTCTTT. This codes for CASSVTGANTEAFF.

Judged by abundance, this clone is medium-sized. The CDR3 sequence: CASSLGQGGPGDTQYF. CDR3 in DNA: TGTGCCAGCAGCTTGGGGCAGGGAGGGCCGGGGGATACGCAGTATTTT. V usage is TRBV5-5 and J usage is TRBJ2-3, with TRBD2 identical over 7 bases. Germline values: CDR1 SGHKS, CDR2 YYEKEE (reference sequence). The CDR3 has 16 amino acids. The V and J ends lost 0 bases and 6 bases, in that order; junction bases with no gene match: 10.

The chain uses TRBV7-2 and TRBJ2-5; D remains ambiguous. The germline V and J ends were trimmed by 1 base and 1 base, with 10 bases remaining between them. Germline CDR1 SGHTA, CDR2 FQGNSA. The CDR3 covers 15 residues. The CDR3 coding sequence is TGTGCCAGCAGCTTAGGACTGCCCTCCCAAGAGACCCAGTACTTC. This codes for CASSLGLPSQETQYF.

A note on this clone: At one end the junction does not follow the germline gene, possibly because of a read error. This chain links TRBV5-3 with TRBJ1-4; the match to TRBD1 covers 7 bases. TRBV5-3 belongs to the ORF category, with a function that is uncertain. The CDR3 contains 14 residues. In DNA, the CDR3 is TGTGCCAGCAGCTTCACAGGGGTCGAGGAAAAACTGTTTTTT. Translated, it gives CASSFTGVEEKLFF.

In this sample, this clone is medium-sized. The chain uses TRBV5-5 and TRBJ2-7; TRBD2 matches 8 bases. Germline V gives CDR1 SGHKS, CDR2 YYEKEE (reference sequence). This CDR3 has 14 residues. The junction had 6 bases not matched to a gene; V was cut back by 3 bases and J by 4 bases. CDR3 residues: CASSWSGSEYEQYF. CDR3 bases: TGTGCCAGCAGCTGGAGCGGGAGTGAGTACGAGCAGTACTTC.

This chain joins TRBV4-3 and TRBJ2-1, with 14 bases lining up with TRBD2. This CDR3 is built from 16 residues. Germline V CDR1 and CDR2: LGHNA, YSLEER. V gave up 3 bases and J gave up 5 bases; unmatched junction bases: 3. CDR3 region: CASSQGTSGSNNEQFF. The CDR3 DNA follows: TGCGCCAGCAGCCAGGGGACTAGCGGGAGTAACAATGAGCAGTTCTTC.

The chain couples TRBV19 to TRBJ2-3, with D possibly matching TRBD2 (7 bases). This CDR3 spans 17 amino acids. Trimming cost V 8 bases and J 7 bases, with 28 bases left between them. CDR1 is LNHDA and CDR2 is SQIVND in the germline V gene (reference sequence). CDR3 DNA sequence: TGTGCCAGTCGTTTCCTCGGGGGAGGGGGGGCGAGGTATACGCAGTATTTT. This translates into CASRFLGGGGARYTQYF.

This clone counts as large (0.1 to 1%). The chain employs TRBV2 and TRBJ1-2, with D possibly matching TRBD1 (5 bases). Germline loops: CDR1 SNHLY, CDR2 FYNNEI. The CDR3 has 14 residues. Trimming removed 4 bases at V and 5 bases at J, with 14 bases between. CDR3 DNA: TGTGCCAGCAGTGTAGTAGGGGATAAGTATGGCTACACCTTC. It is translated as CASSVVGDKYGYTF.

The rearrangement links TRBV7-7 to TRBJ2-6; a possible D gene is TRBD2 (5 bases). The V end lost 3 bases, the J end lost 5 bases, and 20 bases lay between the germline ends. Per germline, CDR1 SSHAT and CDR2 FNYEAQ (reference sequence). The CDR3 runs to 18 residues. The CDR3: CASSLWGVPQSRANVLTF. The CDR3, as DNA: TGTGCCAGCAGCTTGTGGGGAGTGCCACAAAGTCGGGCCAACGTCCTGACTTTC. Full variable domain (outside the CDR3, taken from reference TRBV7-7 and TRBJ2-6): GAGVSQSPRYKVTKRGQDVTLRCDPISSHATLYWYQQALGQGPEFLTYFNYEAQPDKSGLPSDRFSAERPEGSISTLTIQRTEQRDSAMYRCASSLWGVPQSRANVLTFGAGSRLTVL.

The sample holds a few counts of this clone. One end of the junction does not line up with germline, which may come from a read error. The CDR3 reads CASSASSVPGGSQLF. CDR3 sequence (DNA): TGCGCCAGCAGCGCTTCCAGCGTTCCAGGGGGGAGTCAGCTCTTC. This chain links TRBV5-1 with TRBJ2-1; possible D gene TRBD1, 7 bases. The CDR3 contains 15 residues. Germline assignment: CDR1 SGHRS and CDR2 YFSETQ.

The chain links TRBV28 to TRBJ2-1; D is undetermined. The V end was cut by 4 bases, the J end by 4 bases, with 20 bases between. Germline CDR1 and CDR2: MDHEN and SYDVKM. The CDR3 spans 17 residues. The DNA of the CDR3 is TGTGCCAGCAGTTCCATAACCGTGGCGAGCCTTTACAATGAGCAGTTCTTC. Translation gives CASSSITVASLYNEQFF.

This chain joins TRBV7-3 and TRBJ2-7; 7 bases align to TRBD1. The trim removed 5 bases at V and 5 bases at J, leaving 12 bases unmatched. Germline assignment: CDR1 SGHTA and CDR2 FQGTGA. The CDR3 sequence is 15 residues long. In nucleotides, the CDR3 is TGTGCCAGCAGCAAACCTGGGCAGGGGGTCCACGAGCAGTACTTC. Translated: CASSKPGQGVHEQYF.

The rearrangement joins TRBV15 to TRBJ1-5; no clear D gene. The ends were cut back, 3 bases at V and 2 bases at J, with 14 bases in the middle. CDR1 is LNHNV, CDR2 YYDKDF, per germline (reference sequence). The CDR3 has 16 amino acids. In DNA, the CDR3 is TGTGCCACCAGCAGCTATGATCTGGCAGGCAATCAGCCCCAGCATTTT. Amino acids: CATSSYDLAGNQPQHF.

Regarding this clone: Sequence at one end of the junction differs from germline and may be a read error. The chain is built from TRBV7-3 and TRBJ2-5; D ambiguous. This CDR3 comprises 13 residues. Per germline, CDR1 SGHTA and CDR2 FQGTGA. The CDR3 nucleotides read TGTGCTAGCAGCTTAGTACCCCAAGAGACCCAGTACTTC. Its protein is CASSLVPQETQYF.

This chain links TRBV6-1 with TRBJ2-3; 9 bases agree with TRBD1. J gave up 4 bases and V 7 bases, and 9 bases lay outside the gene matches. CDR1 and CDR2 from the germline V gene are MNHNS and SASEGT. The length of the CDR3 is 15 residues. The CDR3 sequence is CASTTDRGGPDTQYF. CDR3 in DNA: TGTGCCAGCACCACCGACAGGGGGGGCCCAGATACGCAGTATTTT.

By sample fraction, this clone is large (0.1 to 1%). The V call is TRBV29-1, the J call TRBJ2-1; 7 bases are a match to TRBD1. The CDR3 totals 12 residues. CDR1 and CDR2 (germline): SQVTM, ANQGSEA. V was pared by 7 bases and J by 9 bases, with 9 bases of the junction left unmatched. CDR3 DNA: TGCAGCGGCTTGACAGGGTGGGGTGAGCAGTTCTTC. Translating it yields CSGLTGWGEQFF.

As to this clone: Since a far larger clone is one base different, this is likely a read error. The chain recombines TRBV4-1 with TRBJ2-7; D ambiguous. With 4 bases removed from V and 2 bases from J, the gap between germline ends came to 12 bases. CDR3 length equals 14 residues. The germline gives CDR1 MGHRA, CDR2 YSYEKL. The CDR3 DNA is TGCGCCAGCAGCCCCCGGACCCGTACCTACGAGCAGTACTTC. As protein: CASSPRTRTYEQYF.

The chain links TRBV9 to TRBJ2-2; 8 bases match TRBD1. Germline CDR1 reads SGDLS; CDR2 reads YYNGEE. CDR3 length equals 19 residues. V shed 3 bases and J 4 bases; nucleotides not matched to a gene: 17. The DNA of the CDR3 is TGTGCCAGCAGCGACCTTAAGGACAGGGTCTCCCGGGGCACCGGGGAGCTGTTTTTT. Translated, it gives CASSDLKDRVSRGTGELFF.